This TCR beta chain was identified in a study of T-cell memory formation after mild COVID-19. 5'RACE with constant-segment primers built TCRalpha and TCRbeta cDNA libraries with UMIs. One entry per CDR3 protein, called by TCRdb with MiXCR from the 5' RACE reads. Of some 450,000 distinct CDR3 sequences listed, over 15% are singletons. Trimming removed 0 bases at V and 4 bases at J, with 13 bases between. From germline, CDR1 is KGHSH and CDR2 LQKENI. CDR3 length: 16 amino acids. The receptor comes from an adult woman who had mild COVID-19 (a few samples of this study predate the infection). Cell type and time point are not known. This chain joins TRBV18 and TRBJ1-5; D gene unclear. Source material: PBMCs or a T cell subset sorted from them (not recorded which). The CDR3 reads CASSPPLQAGNQPQHF. The CDR3 bases are TGTGCCAGCTCACCACCGTTGCAGGCGGGAAATCAGCCCCAGCATTTT. The complete variable domain, with remaining parts taken from reference TRBV18 and TRBJ1-5, reads NAGVMQNPRHLVRRRGQEARLRCSPMKGHSHVYWYRQLPEEGLKFMVYLQKENIIDESGMPKERFSAEFPKEGPSILRIQQVVRGDSAAYFCASSPPLQAGNQPQHFGDGTRLSIL.